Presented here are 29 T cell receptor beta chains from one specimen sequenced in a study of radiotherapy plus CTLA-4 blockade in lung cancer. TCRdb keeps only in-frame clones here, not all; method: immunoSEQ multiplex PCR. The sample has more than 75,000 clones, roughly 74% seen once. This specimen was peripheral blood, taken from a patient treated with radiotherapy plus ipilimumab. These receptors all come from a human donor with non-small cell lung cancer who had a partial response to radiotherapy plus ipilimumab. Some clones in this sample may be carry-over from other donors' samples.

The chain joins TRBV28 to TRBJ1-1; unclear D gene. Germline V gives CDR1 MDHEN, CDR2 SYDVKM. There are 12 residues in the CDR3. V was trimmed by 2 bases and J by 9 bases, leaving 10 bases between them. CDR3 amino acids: CASSLAAYKAFF. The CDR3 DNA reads TGTGCCAGCAGTTTAGCGGCTTATAAAGCTTTCTTT.

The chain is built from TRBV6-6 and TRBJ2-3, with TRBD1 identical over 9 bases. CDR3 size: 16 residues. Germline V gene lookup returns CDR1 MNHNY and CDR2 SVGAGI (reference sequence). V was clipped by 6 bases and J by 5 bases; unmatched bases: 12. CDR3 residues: CASRSLHRGPGDTQYF. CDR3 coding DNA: TGTGCCAGCAGAAGCCTTCACAGGGGGCCGGGAGATACGCAGTATTTT.

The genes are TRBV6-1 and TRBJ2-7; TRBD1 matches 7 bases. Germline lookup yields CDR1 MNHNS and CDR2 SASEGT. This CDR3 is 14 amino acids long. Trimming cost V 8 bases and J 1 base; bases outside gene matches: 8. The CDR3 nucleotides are TGTGCCAGCGGCAACAGGGGTTCTTCCTACGAGCAGTACTTC. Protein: CASGNRGSSYEQYF.

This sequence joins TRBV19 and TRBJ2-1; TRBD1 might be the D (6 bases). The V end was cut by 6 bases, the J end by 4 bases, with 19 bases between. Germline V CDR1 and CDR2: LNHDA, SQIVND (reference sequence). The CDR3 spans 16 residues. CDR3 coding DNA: TGTGCCAGTAGCCTTCCAGGGGCACAGGGATACAATGAGCAGTTCTTC. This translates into CASSLPGAQGYNEQFF.

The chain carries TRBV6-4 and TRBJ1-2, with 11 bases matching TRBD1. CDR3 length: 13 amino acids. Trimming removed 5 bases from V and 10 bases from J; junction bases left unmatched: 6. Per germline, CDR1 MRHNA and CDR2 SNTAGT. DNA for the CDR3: TGTGCCAGCAGTCTTGGGACAGGGGGGTCCTACACCTTC. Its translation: CASSLGTGGSYTF.

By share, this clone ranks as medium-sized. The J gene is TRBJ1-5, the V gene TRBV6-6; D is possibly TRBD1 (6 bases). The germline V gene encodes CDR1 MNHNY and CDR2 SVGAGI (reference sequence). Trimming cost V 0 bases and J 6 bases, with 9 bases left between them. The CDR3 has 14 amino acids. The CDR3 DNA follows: TGTGCCAGCAGTTACTCGGGGGCGGGTCAGCCCCAGCATTTT. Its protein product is CASSYSGAGQPQHF.

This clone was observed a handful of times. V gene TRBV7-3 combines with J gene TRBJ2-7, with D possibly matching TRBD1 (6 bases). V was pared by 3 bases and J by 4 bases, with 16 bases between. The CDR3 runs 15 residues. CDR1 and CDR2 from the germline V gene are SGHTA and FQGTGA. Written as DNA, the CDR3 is TGTGCCAGCAGCTTCCAGGGGCCGCCTCGGTACGAGCAGTACTTC. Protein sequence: CASSFQGPPRYEQYF.

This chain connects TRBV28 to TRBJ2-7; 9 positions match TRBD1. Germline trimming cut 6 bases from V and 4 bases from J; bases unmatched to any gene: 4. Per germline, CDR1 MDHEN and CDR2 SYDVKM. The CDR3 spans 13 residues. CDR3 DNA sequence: TGTGCCAGCAGAAAGACAGGGGGATACGAGCAGTACTTC. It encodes CASRKTGGYEQYF.

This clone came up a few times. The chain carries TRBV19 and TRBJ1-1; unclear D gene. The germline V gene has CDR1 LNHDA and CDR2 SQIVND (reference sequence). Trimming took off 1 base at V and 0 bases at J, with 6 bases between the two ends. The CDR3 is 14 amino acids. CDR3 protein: CASSIAAVNTEAFF. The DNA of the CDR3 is TGTGCCAGTAGTATAGCCGCGGTGAACACTGAAGCTTTCTTT.

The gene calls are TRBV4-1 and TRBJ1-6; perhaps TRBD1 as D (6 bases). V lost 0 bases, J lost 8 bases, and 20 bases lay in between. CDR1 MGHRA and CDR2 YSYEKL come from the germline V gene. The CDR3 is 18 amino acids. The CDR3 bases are TGCGCCAGCAGCCAAGACCCCCCCCCAGGGGCTTCGGATTCACCCCTCCACTTT. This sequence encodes CASSQDPPPGASDSPLHF.

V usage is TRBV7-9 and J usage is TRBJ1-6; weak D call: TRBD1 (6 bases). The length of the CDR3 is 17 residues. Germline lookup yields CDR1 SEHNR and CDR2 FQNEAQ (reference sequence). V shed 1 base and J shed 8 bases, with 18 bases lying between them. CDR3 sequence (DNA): TGTGCCAGCAGCTTAGGAACGGGCCGGGCAGGGGATTCACCCCTCCACTTT. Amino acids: CASSLGTGRAGDSPLHF. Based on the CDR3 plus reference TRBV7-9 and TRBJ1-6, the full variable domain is DTGVSQNPRHKITKRGQNVTFRCDPISEHNRLYWYRQTLGQGPEFLTYFQNEAQLEKSRLLSDRFSAERPKGSFSTLEIQRTEQGDSAMYLCASSLGTGRAGDSPLHFGNGTRLTVT.

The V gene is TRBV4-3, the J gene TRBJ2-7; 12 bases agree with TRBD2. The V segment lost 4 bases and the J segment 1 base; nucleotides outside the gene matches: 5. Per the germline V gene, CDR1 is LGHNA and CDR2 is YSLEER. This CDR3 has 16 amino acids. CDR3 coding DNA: TGCGCCAGCAGCCGATTCCTAGCGGGGGGGTCCTACGAGCAGTACTTC. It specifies CASSRFLAGGSYEQYF.

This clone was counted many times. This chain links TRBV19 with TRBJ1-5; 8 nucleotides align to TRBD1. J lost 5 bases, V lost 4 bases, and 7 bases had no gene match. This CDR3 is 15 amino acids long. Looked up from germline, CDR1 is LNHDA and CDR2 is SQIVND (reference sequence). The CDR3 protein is CASSSSGQAHQPQHF. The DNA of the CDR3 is TGTGCCAGTAGTAGCTCGGGACAGGCCCATCAGCCCCAGCATTTT.

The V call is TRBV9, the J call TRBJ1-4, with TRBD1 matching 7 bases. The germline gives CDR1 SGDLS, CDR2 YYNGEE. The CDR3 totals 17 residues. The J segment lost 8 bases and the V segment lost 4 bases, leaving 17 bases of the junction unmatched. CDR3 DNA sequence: TGTGCCAGCAGCCCGAGGGACAGTCCTTGGGAGTCAGAAAAACTGTTTTTT. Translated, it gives CASSPRDSPWESEKLFF.

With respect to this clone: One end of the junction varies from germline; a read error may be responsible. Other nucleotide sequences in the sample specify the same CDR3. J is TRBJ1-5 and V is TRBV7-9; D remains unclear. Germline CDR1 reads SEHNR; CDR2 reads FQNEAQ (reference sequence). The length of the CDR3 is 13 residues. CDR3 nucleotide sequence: TGTGCCAGCAGCCCGAGCGAAGATCAACCCCAGCATTTT. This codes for CASSPSEDQPQHF.

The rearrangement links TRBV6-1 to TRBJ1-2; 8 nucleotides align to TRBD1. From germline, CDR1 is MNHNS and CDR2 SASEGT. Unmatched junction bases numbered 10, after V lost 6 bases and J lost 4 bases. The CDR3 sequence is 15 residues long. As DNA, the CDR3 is TGTGCCAGCAGCGAGGACAGGGCCGATCTCTATGGCTACACCTTC. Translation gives CASSEDRADLYGYTF.

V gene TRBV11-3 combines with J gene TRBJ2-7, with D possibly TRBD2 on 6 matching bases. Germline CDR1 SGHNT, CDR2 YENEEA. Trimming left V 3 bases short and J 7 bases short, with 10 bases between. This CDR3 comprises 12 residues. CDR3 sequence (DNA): TGTGCCAGCAGCTTTCGGGGGTGGGAGCAGTACTTC. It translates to CASSFRGWEQYF.

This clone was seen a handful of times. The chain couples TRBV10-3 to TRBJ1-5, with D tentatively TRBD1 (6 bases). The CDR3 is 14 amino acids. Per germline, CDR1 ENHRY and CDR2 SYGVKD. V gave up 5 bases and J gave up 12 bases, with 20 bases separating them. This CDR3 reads CAISSGQYNQVQHF. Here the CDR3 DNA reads TGTGCCATCAGTTCTGGACAGTACAATCAGGTCCAGCATTTT.

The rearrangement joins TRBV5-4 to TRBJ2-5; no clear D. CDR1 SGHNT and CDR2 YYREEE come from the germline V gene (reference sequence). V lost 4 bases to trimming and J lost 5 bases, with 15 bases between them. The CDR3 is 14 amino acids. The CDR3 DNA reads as TGTGCCAGCAGCGAGGATATCGGAACGGAGACCCAGTACTTC. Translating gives CASSEDIGTETQYF.

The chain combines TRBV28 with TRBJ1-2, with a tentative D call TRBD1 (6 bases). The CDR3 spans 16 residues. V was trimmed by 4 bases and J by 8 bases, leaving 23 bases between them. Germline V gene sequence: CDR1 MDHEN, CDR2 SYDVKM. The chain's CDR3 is CASSSGLSGGPLGYTF. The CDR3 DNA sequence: TGTGCCAGCAGTTCGGGTCTGAGCGGGGGGCCGTTAGGCTACACCTTC.

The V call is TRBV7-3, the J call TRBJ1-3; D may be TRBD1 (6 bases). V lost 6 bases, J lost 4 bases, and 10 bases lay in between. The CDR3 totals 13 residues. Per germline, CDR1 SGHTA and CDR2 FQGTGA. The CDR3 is CASSPGTGNTIYF. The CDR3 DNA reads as TGTGCCAGCAGTCCTGGGACAGGAAACACCATATATTTT. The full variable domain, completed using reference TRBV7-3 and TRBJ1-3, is GAGVSQTPSNKVTEKGKYVELRCDPISGHTALYWYRQSLGQGPEFLIYFQGTGAADDSGLPNDRFFAVRPEGSVSTLKIQRTERGDSAVYLCASSPGTGNTIYFGEGSWLTVV.

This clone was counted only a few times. The CDR3 nucleotides read TGTGCCAGCTCACCAGGGACAGCCAACTCTGGAAACACCATATATTTT. Translated, it gives CASSPGTANSGNTIYF. This sequence joins TRBV18 and TRBJ1-3; 7 bases agree with TRBD1. J was trimmed by 0 bases and V by 2 bases; bases with no gene match: 4. Germline CDR1 is KGHSH and CDR2 is LQKENI. This CDR3 is built from 16 residues.

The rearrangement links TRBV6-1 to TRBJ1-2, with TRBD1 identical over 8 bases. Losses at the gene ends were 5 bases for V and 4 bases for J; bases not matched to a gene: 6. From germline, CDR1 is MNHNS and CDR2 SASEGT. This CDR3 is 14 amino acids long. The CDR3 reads CASSTDRGSYGYTF. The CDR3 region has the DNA TGTGCCAGCAGTACCGACAGGGGAAGCTATGGCTACACCTTC.

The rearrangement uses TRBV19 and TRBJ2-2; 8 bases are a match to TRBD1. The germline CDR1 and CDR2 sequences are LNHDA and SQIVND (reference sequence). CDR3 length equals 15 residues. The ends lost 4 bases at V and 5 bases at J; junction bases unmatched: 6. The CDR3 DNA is TGTGCCAGTAGTAACCAGGGGGCATATACCGGGGAGCTGTTTTTT. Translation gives CASSNQGAYTGELFF.

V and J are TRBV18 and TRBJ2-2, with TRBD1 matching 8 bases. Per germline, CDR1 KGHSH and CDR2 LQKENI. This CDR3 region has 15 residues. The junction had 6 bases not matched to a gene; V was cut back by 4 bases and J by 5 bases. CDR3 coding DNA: TGTGCCAGCTCACTTGGACAGGGAGATACCGGGGAGCTGTTTTTT. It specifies CASSLGQGDTGELFF.

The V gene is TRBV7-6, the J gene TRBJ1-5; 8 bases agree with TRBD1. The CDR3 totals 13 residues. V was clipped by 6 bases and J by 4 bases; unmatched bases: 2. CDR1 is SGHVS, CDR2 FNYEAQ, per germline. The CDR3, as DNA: TGTGCCAGCAGTCGGACAGGGAATCAGCCCCAGCATTTT. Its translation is CASSRTGNQPQHF.

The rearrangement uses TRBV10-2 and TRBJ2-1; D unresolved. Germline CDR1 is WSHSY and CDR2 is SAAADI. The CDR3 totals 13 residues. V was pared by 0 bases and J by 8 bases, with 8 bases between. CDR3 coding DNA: TGCGCCAGCAGTGAGTCAAGCCGGGATGAGCAGTTCTTC. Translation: CASSESSRDEQFF.

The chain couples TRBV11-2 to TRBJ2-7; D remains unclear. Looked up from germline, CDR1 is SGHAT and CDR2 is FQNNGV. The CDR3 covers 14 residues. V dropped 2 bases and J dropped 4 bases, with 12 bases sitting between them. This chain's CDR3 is CASSLRSDSYEQYF. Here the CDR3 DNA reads TGTGCCAGCAGCTTACGCTCCGATAGTTACGAGCAGTACTTC.

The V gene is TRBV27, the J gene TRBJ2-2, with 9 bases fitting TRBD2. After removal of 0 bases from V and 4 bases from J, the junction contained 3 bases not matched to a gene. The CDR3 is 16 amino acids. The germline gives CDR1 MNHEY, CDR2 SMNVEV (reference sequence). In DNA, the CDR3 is TGTGCCAGCAGTTTATCGGCGGGGGGGGGCACCGGGGAGCTGTTTTTT. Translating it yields CASSLSAGGGTGELFF.